In this sample, the clone carrying this T cell receptor (beta chain) turned up once. Its matching antigen is unknown. These data originate in a study of Ad26.COV2.S vaccination and SARS-CoV-2 variants. Overall study results and limits: Breadth, reportedly substantial, characterized the spike-specific CD8+ and CD4+ T cell responses after vaccination. Using TCR breadth and depth analyses may have led to underestimated total T cell responses.

Sequencing was performed with immunoSEQ multiplex PCR; in TCRdb, only in-frame clones are kept and a portion is missing. This sample has around 300,000 clones; about 87% occur once, and the top ten carry 6.4%. Treatment meaning: 15 to 20 received Ad26.COV2.S at low or high dose, single or two shots; 5 received placebo; per-sample allocation not given. Collection of the samples took place on day 63 after the first injection of vaccine or placebo. This person who donated was an adult of 18-55 years in Boston. From germline, CDR1 is LNHDA and CDR2 SQIVND (reference sequence). CDR3 size: 13 residues. The V and J ends lost 4 bases and 0 bases respectively, with 6 bases between them.

The chain combines TRBV19 with TRBJ1-1, with no clear D. Specimen: peripheral blood, collected in a trial of Ad26.COV2.S vaccine versus placebo. This TCR was sampled from a person between 18 and 65 years old who received the Ad26.COV2.S COVID-19 vaccine or a placebo. The CDR3 sequence: CASSKTLNTEAFF. For the CDR3, the DNA is TGTGCCAGTAGTAAGACACTGAACACTGAAGCTTTCTTT.